These 3 T cell receptor beta chains were sequenced from one sample in a study of T cell repertoires in cytomegalovirus infection. TCRdb called the reads again in MiXCR, with one record for every CDR3 protein. Of approximately 500,000 distinct CDR3 sequences listed, 11% are singletons. Sequencing input: PBMCs. The source of these receptors is a human donor in good health (CMV status not recorded). Some clones in this sample may be carry-over from other donors' samples.

The sample holds many counts of this clonotype. The chain combines TRBV9 with TRBJ2-7; tentative D call: TRBD2 (6 bases). This CDR3 contains 14 residues. V was pared by 4 bases and J by 2 bases, with 13 bases between. Germline V lookup: CDR1 SGDLS, CDR2 YYNGEE. The CDR3 nucleotides are TGTGCCAGCAGCCCCCCTAGCGTTCCCTACGAGCAGTACTTC. Translating it yields CASSPPSVPYEQYF.

The rearrangement joins TRBV20-1 to TRBJ1-6, with 10 nucleotides matching TRBD1. The CDR3 length is 15 residues. Trimming at V came to 0 bases and at J to 9 bases, leaving 5 bases not matched to a gene. Germline CDR1 DFQATT, CDR2 SNEGSKA (reference sequence). CDR3 nucleotide sequence: TGCAGTGCTAGAGACCGGGACAGGGGCATTTCACCCCTCCACTTT. Translation: CSARDRDRGISPLHF.

This clonotype appeared many times. V gene TRBV2 combines with J gene TRBJ1-5, with a possible D match to TRBD1 (5 bases). Germline V CDR1 and CDR2: SNHLY, FYNNEI. V lost 8 bases, J lost 0 bases, and 8 bases lay in between. The CDR3 runs to 13 residues. The CDR3 DNA reads TGTGCCAGCGCAGGGCTTAGCAATCAGCCCCAGCATTTT. Translating gives CASAGLSNQPQHF. Full variable domain (remainder filled in from reference TRBV2 and TRBJ1-5): EPEVTQTPSHQVTQMGQEVILRCVPISNHLYFYWYRQILGQKVEFLVSFYNNEISEKSEIFDDQFSVERPDGSNFTLKIRSTKLEDSAMYFCASAGLSNQPQHFGDGTRLSIL.